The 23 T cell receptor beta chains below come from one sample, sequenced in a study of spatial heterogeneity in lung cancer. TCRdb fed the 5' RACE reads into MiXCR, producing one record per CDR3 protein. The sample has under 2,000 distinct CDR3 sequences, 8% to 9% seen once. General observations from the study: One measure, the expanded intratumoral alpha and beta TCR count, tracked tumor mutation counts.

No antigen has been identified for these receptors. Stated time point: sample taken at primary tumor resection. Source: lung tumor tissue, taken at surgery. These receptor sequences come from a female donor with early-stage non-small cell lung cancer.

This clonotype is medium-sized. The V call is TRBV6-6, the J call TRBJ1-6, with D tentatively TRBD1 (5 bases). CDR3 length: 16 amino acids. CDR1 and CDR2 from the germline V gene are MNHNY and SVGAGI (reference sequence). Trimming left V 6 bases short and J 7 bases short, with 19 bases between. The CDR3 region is CASSPRGWASNSPLHF. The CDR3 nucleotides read TGTGCCAGCAGCCCCCGGGGGTGGGCCTCCAATTCACCCCTCCACTTT.

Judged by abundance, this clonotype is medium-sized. In DNA form, the CDR3 reads TGTGCCAGCAGTTACCCCACAGGGGGTAATTCACCCCTCCACTTT. Translated, it gives CASSYPTGGNSPLHF. The rearrangement links TRBV6-2 or TRBV6-3 to TRBJ1-6; TRBD1 matches at 8 bases. Looked up from germline, CDR1 is MNHEY and CDR2 is SVGEGT. The CDR3 covers 15 residues. The V and J ends lost 2 bases and 6 bases, in that order; junction bases with no gene match: 3.

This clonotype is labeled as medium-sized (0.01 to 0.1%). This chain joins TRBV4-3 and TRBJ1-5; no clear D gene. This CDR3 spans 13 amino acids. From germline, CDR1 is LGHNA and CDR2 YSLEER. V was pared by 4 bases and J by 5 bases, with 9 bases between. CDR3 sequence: CASSPRRDQPQHF. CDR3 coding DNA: TGCGCCAGCAGCCCTAGGAGAGATCAGCCCCAGCATTTT.

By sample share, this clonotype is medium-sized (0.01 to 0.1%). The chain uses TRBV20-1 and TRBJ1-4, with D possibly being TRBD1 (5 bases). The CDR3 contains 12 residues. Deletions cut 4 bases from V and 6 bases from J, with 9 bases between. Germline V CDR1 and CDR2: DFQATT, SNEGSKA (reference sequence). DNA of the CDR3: TGCAGTGCTACCAGGGACGATGAAAAACTGTTTTTT. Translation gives CSATRDDEKLFF.

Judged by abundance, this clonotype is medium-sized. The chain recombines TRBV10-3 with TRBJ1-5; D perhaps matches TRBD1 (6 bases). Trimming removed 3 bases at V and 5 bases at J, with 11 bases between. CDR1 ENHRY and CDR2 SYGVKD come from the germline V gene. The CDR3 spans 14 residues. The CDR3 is CAISDGQIYQPQHF. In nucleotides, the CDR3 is TGTGCCATCAGTGACGGACAGATTTATCAGCCCCAGCATTTT.

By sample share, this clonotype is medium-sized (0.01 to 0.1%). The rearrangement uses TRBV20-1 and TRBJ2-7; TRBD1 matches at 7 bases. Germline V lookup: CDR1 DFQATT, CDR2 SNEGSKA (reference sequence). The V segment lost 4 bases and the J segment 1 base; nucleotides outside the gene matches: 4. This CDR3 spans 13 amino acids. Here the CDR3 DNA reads TGCAGTGCTACTAAGGGGGCGTCCTACGAGCAGTACTTC. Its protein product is CSATKGASYEQYF.

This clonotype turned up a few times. CDR3 in amino acids: CASSLDTGSGNTIYF. For the CDR3, the DNA is TGCGCCAGCAGCTTGGACACGGGCTCTGGAAACACCATATATTTT. The chain employs TRBV5-1 and TRBJ1-3; D not certain. CDR1 is SGHRS and CDR2 is YFSETQ in the germline V gene. The CDR3 runs 15 residues. Trimming cost V 0 bases and J 0 bases, with 7 bases left between them. The full variable domain, in which reference TRBV5-1 and TRBJ1-3 provide the parts outside the CDR3, is KAGVTQTPRYLIKTRGQQVTLSCSPISGHRSVSWYQQTPGQGLQFLFEYFSETQRNKGNFPGRFSGRQFSNSRSEMNVSTLELGDSALYLCASSLDTGSGNTIYFGEGSWLTVV.

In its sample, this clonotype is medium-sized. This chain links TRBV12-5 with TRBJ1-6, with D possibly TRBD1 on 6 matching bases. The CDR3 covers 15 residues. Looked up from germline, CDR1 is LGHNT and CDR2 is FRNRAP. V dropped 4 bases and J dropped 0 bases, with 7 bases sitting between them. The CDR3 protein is CASGSGDSYNSPLHF. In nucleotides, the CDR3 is TGTGCTAGTGGTTCAGGGGACTCCTATAATTCACCCCTCCACTTT.

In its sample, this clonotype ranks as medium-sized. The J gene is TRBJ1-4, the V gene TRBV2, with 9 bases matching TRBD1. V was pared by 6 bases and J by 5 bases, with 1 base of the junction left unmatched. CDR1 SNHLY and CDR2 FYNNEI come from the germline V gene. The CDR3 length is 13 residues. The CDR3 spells CASRQGANEKLFF. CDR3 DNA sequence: TGTGCCAGCAGACAGGGGGCCAATGAAAAACTGTTTTTT.

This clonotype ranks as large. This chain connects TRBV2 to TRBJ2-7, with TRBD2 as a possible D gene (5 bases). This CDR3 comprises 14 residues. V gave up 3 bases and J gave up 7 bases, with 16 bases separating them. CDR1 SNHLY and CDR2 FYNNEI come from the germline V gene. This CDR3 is CASSDLVGSGEQYF. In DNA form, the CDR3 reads TGTGCCAGCAGTGATTTGGTCGGATCGGGGGAGCAGTACTTC.

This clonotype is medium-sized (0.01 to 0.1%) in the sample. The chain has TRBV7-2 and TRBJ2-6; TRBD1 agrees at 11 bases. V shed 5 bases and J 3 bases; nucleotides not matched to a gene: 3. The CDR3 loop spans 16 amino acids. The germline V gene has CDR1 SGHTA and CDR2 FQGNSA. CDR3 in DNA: TGTGCCAGCAGCCGGGACAGGGGGTATGGGGCCAACGTCCTGACTTTC. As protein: CASSRDRGYGANVLTF.

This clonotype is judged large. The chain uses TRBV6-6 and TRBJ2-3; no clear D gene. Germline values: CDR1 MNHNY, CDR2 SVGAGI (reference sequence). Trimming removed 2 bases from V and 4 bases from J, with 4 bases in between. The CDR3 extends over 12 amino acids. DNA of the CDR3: TGTGCCAGCAGTTACGGCCCAGATACGCAGTATTTT. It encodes CASSYGPDTQYF.

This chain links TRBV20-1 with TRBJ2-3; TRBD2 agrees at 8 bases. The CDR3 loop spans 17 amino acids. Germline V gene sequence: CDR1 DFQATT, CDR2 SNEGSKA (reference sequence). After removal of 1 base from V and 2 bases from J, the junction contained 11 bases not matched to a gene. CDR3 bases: TGCAGTGCTAGAGGGACTAGCACCCTTAGCCTCACAGATACGCAGTATTTT. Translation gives CSARGTSTLSLTDTQYF.

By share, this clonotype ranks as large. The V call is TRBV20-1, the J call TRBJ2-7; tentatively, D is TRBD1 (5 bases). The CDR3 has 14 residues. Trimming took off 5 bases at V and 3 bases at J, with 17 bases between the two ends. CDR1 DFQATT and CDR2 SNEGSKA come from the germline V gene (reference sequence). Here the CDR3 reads CSAPLGGRDYEQYF. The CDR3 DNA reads TGCAGTGCTCCCCTGGGTGGCAGGGACTACGAGCAGTACTTC.

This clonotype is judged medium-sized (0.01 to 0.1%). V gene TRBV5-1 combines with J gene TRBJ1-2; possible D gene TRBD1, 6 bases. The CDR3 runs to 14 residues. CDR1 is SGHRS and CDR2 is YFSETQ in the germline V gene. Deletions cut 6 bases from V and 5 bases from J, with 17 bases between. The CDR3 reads CASTTGSAGYGYTF. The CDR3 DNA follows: TGCGCCAGCACTACAGGGTCAGCGGGGTATGGCTACACCTTC.

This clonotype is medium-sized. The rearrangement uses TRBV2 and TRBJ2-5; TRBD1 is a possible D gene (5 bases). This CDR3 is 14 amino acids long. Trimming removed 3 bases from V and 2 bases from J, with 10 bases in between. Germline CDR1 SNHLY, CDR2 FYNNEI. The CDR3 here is CASSDPDKQETQYF. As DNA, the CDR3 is TGTGCCAGCAGTGACCCGGACAAGCAAGAGACCCAGTACTTC.

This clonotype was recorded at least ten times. The CDR3 region is CASSLEQDHTEAFF. CDR3 bases: TGTGCCAGCAGTTTGGAGCAGGATCACACTGAAGCTTTCTTT. The chain recombines TRBV27 with TRBJ1-1, with D hard to call. CDR3 length: 14 residues. In germline, CDR1 is MNHEY, CDR2 SMNVEV (reference sequence). V shed 3 bases and J shed 3 bases, with 11 bases lying between them.

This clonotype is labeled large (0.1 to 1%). CDR3 in DNA: TGTGCCAGCAGTTCCCAGGGAGCCCTCCTAAGGGAGACCCAGTACTTC. Its translation: CASSSQGALLRETQYF. V usage is TRBV27 and J usage is TRBJ2-5; D may match TRBD1 or TRBD2 (5 bases each). Germline CDR1 is MNHEY and CDR2 is SMNVEV (reference sequence). This CDR3 comprises 16 residues. V lost 4 bases and J lost 5, with 20 bases in between.

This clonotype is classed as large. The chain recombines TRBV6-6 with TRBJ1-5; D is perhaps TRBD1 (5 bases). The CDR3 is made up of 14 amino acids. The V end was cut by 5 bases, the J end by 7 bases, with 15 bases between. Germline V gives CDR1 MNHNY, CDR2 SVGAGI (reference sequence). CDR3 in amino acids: CASSRQPGDQPQHF. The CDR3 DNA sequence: TGTGCCAGCAGTAGACAGCCCGGGGACCAGCCCCAGCATTTT.

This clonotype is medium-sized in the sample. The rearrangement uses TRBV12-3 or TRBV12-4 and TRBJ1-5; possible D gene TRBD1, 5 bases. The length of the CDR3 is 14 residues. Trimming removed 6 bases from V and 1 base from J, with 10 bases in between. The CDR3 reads CASSPGLSNQPQHF. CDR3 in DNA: TGTGCCAGCAGCCCGGGGCTGAGCAATCAGCCCCAGCATTTT.

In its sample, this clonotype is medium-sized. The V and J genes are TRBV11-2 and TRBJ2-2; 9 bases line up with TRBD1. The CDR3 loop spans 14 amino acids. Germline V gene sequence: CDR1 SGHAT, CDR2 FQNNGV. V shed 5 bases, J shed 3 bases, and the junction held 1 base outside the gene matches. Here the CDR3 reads CASSGDRDTGELFF. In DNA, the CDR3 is TGTGCCAGCAGCGGGGACAGGGACACCGGGGAGCTGTTTTTT.

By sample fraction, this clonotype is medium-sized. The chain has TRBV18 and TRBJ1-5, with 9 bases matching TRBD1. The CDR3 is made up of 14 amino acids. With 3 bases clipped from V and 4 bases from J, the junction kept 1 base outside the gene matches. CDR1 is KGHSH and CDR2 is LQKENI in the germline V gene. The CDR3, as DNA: TGTGCCAGCTCACCCGGGACAGGGAATCAGCCCCAGCATTTT. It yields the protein CASSPGTGNQPQHF.

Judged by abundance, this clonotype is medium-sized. CDR3 bases: TGCAGCGTAGGGGGGGGGCGAGAGACCCAGTACTTC. The encoded protein is CSVGGGRETQYF. This chain joins TRBV29-1 and TRBJ2-5, with D possibly TRBD2 on 7 matching bases. V lost 6 bases to trimming and J lost 4 bases, with 12 bases between them. The CDR3 consists of 12 residues. Germline CDR1 is SQVTM and CDR2 is ANQGSEA.